Below, one TCR beta chain is given with its context. These data come from a study of blood T cell repertoires in COVID-19. Study as a whole: T cells, B-cell-depleted T cells, or PBMCs provided the cDNA or gDNA that served as material.

The CDR3 contains 15 residues. The junction had 6 bases not matched to a gene; V was cut back by 1 base and J by 8 bases. The germline gives CDR1 SGHAT, CDR2 FQNNGV. TCRdb's table, derived via immunoSEQ multiplex PCR, lists solely in-frame clones and lacks some. Of some 50,000 clones listed, 75% to 95% are singletons. The material sequenced was peripheral blood. The sequence was collected from a man in his forties with acute or convalescent COVID-19. The chain uses TRBV11-2 and TRBJ2-2; 8 bases map to TRBD1. The CDR3 sequence: CASSLGTGLYGELFF. Written as DNA, the CDR3 is TGTGCCAGCAGCTTAGGGACAGGGTTGTATGGGGAGCTGTTTTTT.